This T cell receptor (beta chain) appears in the sequencing data of a study of blood T cell repertoires in COVID-19. At the level of the study: PBMCs, B-cell-depleted T cells, or T cells were the source of the cDNA or gDNA that made up the material.

Germline values: CDR1 MNHEY, CDR2 SVGAGI. The CDR3 runs to 13 residues. V dropped 7 bases and J dropped 7 bases, with 16 bases sitting between them. This clone appeared once. Sequencing used immunoSEQ multiplex PCR; TCRdb keeps in-frame clones, though not all of them. The sample holds 430,000 or so clones, roughly 88% seen once. This clonotype originated in a woman aged 40 to 49 who had recovered from COVID-19. Sample: PBMCs or T cells enriched from blood (not recorded which). The genes are TRBV6-5 and TRBJ1-1; TRBD1 might be the D (6 bases). The CDR3 reads CASILGGEGEAFF. The DNA for the CDR3 is TGTGCCAGCATTTTAGGGGGGGAAGGTGAAGCTTTCTTT.